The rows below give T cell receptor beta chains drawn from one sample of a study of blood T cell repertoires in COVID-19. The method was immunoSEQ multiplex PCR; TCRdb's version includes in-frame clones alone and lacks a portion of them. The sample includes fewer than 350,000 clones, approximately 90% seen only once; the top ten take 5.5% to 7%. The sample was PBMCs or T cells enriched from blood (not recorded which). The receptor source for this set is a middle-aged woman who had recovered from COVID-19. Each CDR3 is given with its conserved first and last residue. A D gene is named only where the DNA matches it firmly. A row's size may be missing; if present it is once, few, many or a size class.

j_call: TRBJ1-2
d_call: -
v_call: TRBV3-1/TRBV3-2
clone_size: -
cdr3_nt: TGTGCCAGCAGCCAAGGGTTGCTTTTAGCAGCTAACTATGGCTACACCTTC
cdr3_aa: CASSQGLLLAANYGYTF

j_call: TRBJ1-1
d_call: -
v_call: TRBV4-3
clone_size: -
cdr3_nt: TGCGCCAGCAGCCAAGAGGTAGGAGGCACTGAAGCTTTCTTT
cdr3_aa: CASSQEVGGTEAFF

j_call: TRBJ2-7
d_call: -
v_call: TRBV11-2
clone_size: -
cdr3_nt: TGTGCCAGCAGCTTAGATCTAGGAAGCCACGAGCAGTACTTC
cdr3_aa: CASSLDLGSHEQYF

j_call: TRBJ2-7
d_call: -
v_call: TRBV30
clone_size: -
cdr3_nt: TGTGCCTGCAGCGGAGGGTTCTACGAGCAGTACTTC
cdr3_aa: CACSGGFYEQYF

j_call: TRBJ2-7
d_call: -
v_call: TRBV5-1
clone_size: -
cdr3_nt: TGCGCCAGCAGTTTAACCACCGGGACTGCCTCGACCTACGAGCAGTACTTC
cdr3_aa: CASSLTTGTASTYEQYF

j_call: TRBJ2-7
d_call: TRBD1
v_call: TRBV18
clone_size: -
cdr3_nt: TGTGCCAGCTCACCCGGACAGGGCCACGAGCAGTACTTC
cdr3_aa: CASSPGQGHEQYF

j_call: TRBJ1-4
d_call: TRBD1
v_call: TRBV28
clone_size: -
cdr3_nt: TGTGCAACTCACCAACGAGGACAGGGGAGAAGAGGTGAAAAACTGTTTTTT
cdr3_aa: CATHQRGQGRRGEKLFF

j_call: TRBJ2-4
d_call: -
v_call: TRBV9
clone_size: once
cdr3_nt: TGTGCCAGCAGCGTAGCGGGAAAAAACATTCAGTACTTC
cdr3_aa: CASSVAGKNIQYF

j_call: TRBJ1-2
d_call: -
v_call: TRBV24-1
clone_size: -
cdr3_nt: TGTGCCACCAGTGACCCCCGAGGGGGGGAGGGCTATGGCTACACCTTC
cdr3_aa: CATSDPRGGEGYGYTF

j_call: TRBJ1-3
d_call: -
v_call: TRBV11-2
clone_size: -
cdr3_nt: TGTGCCAGCAGCGGACAACGAAACACCATATATTTT
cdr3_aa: CASSGQRNTIYF

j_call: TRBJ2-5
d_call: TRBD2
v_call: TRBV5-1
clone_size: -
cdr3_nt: TGCGCCAGCAGCCTGGAGGGACTAGCGGGATTAGAGACCCAGTACTTC
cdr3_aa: CASSLEGLAGLETQYF

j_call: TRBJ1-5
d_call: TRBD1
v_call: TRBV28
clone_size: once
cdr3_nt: TGTGCCAGCCTTAGACACAGGGGGCAAGGCAATCAGCCCCAGCATTTT
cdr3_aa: CASLRHRGQGNQPQHF

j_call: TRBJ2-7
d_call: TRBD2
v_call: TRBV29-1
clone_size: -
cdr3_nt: TGCAGCGTCAAGGGACTAGCGGGAGCCTACGAGCAGTACTTC
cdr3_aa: CSVKGLAGAYEQYF

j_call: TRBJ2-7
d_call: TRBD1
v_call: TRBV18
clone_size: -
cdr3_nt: TGTGCCAGCTCACCGCAGGGACAGGTCCACTACGAGCAGTACTTC
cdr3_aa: CASSPQGQVHYEQYF

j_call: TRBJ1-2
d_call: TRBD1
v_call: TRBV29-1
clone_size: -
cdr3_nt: TGCAGCGTTGAAGAGGGGCAGGGGGCAAGCTATGGCTACACCTTC
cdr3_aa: CSVEEGQGASYGYTF

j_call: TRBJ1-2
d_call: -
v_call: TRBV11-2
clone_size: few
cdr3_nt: TGTGCCAGCAGCTCCGCCCCCTCTGTGTGGCGGGGCAACTATGGCTACACCTTC
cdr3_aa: CASSSAPSVWRGNYGYTF

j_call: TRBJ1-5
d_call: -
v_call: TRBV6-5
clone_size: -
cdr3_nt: TGTGCCAGCAATTACGGGGTCAGGGAGGATCAGCCCCAGCATTTT
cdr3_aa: CASNYGVREDQPQHF

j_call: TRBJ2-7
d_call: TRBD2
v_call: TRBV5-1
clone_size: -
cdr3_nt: TGCGCCAGTAAGGGCGAACTAGCGGGAGGATACGAGCAGTACTTC
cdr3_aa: CASKGELAGGYEQYF

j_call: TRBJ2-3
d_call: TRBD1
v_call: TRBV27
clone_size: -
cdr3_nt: TGTGCCAGCAGTATCTACAGGGGAACGGGTACAGATACGCAGTATTTT
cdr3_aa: CASSIYRGTGTDTQYF

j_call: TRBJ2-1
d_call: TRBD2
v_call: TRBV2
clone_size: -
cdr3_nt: TGTGCCAGCAGTCCTGGACTAGCGGGAAGTGAGCAGTTCTTC
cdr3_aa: CASSPGLAGSEQFF

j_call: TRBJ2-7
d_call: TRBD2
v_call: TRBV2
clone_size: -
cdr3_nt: TGTGCCAGCTCCGGACTAGCGGAGCCACTACGAGAGCAGTACTTC
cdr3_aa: CASSGLAEPLREQYF

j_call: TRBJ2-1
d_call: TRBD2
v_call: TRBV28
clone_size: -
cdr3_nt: TGTGCCAGCAGTCTTAGACTAGCAGACTACAATGAGCAGTTCTTC
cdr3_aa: CASSLRLADYNEQFF